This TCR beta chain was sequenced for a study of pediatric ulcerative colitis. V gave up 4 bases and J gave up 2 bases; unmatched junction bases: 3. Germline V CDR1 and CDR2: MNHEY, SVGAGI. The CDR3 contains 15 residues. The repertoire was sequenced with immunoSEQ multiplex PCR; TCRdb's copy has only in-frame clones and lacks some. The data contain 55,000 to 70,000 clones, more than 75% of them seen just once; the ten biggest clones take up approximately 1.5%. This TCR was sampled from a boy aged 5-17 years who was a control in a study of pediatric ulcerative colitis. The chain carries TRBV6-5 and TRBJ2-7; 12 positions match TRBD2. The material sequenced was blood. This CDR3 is CASSFLAGGPYEQYF. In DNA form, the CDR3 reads TGTGCCAGCAGTTTTCTAGCGGGAGGGCCCTACGAGCAGTACTTC.